These 21 T cell receptor beta chains were all obtained from the same sample, sequenced in a study of Ad26.COV2.S vaccination and SARS-CoV-2 variants. This table comes from immunoSEQ multiplex PCR, and its TCRdb copy is limited to in-frame clones, with some not included. The sample gives about 400,000 clones, around 91% of which show up once; 1.5% to 2% is in the top ten. Documented treatment: around 19 received Ad26.COV2.S at low or high dose, single or two shots; about 5 received placebo; per-sample allocation not given. Samples were taken on day 63 after the first vaccine or placebo injection. The material was peripheral blood, obtained in a trial of Ad26.COV2.S vaccine versus placebo. Every receptor here comes from a person aged 18-65 years who received the Ad26.COV2.S COVID-19 vaccine or a placebo.

The chain recombines TRBV4-1 with TRBJ2-5; D is perhaps TRBD1 or TRBD2 (5 bases each). Trimming cost V 3 bases and J 9 bases, with 11 bases left between them. The CDR3 spans 12 residues. CDR1 is MGHRA, CDR2 YSYEKL, per germline. CDR3 region: CASSQGDGPQYF. Here the CDR3 DNA reads TGCGCCAGCAGCCAGGGGGACGGGCCCCAGTACTTC.

The rearrangement joins TRBV28 to TRBJ1-2, with 7 bases fitting TRBD1. CDR3 size: 16 residues. The V segment lost 6 bases and the J segment 7 bases; nucleotides outside the gene matches: 17. CDR1 and CDR2 from the germline V gene are MDHEN and SYDVKM. The CDR3 DNA is TGTGCCAGCAGCAGCCCGAGCCAGGAACAGGGGAGTGGCTACACCTTC. It yields the protein CASSSPSQEQGSGYTF.

The V and J genes are TRBV7-6 and TRBJ1-5; 7 bases map to TRBD1. J was trimmed by 4 bases and V by 5 bases; bases with no gene match: 2. The CDR3 totals 13 residues. Per germline, CDR1 SGHVS and CDR2 FNYEAQ. The CDR3: CASSPDRNQPQHF. The CDR3 bases are TGTGCCAGCAGCCCGGACAGGAATCAGCCCCAGCATTTT.

The chain carries TRBV7-9 and TRBJ2-7; TRBD2 matches at 8 bases. Germline V gene data show CDR1 as SEHNR and CDR2 as FQNEAQ (reference sequence). After removal of 7 bases from V and 0 bases from J, the junction contained 11 bases not matched to a gene. There are 16 residues in the CDR3. CDR3 protein: CASTPPTGGASYEQYF. The CDR3 DNA reads TGTGCCAGCACCCCCCCTACGGGAGGGGCCTCCTACGAGCAGTACTTC.

The CDR3 is CAWSDRGGMNTEAFF. DNA of the CDR3: TGTGCCTGGAGTGATAGAGGGGGGATGAACACTGAAGCTTTCTTT. The chain recombines TRBV30 with TRBJ1-1; tentatively, D is TRBD1 (6 bases). CDR3 length: 15 residues. Trimming cost V 1 base and J 0 bases, with 12 bases left between them. Germline V gene data show CDR1 as GTSNPN and CDR2 as SVGIG (reference sequence).

The chain couples TRBV6-9 to TRBJ2-1; 8 nucleotides match TRBD1. The CDR3 length is 15 residues. V lost 0 bases and J lost 6; bases outside the gene matches: 4. Germline lookup yields CDR1 MNHGY and CDR2 SVAAGI. The CDR3 loop is CASSYSTGDGNEQFF. CDR3 bases: TGTGCCAGCAGTTATTCGACAGGGGACGGCAATGAGCAGTTCTTC.

V and J are TRBV6-5 and TRBJ2-3, with D unresolved. V lost 5 bases, J lost 5 bases, and 5 bases lay in between. The CDR3 consists of 11 residues. Germline V gene data show CDR1 as MNHEY and CDR2 as SVGAGI. The CDR3 is CASSLRDTQYF. The CDR3 DNA is TGTGCCAGCAGTCTTAGAGATACGCAGTATTTT.

The V call is TRBV2, the J call TRBJ2-3, with 7 bases lining up with TRBD2. After removal of 6 bases from V and 1 base from J, the junction contained 7 bases not matched to a gene. This CDR3 has 15 residues. Germline V gene lookup returns CDR1 SNHLY and CDR2 FYNNEI. The CDR3 region is CASRRAGAGTDTQYF. The CDR3 coding sequence is TGTGCCAGCAGACGTGCGGGAGCGGGCACAGATACGCAGTATTTT. Variable domain in full (rest from reference TRBV2 and TRBJ2-3): EPEVTQTPSHQVTQMGQEVILRCVPISNHLYFYWYRQILGQKVEFLVSFYNNEISEKSEIFDDQFSVERPDGSNFTLKIRSTKLEDSAMYFCASRRAGAGTDTQYFGPGTRLTVL.

This sequence joins TRBV24-1 and TRBJ2-1; possibly TRBD1 for D (5 bases). Trimming pared 4 bases from V and 12 bases from J, leaving 12 bases between. Germline assignment: CDR1 KGHDR and CDR2 SFDVKD. The CDR3 loop spans 12 amino acids. The CDR3 sequence is CATSEGRGVQFF. The CDR3 DNA is TGTGCCACCAGTGAGGGGCGTGGGGTGCAGTTCTTC.

The chain has TRBV6-5 and TRBJ2-3; possible D gene TRBD2, 5 bases. Germline V gene lookup returns CDR1 MNHEY and CDR2 SVGAGI. The CDR3 loop spans 14 amino acids. Trimming removed 9 bases from V and 1 base from J, with 14 bases in between. CDR3 loop: CASTKKEGTDTQYF. In DNA form, the CDR3 reads TGTGCCAGTACAAAGAAGGAGGGCACAGATACGCAGTATTTT.

The chain employs TRBV5-5 and TRBJ2-1; 7 bases line up with TRBD2. The CDR3 is 15 residues long. Trimming removed 4 bases from V and 4 bases from J; junction bases left unmatched: 8. CDR1 is SGHKS and CDR2 is YYEKEE in the germline V gene (reference sequence). CDR3 in DNA: TGTGCCAGCAGCCCAGAGGTAGCGGGTTACAATGAGCAGTTCTTC. Translating gives CASSPEVAGYNEQFF.

The V gene is TRBV11-2, the J gene TRBJ2-7; no reliable D call. Trimming removed 6 bases from V and 0 bases from J, with 15 bases in between. Germline loops: CDR1 SGHAT, CDR2 FQNNGV. The CDR3 sequence is 15 residues long. The CDR3 loop reads CASRLVEVSSYEQYF. DNA for the CDR3: TGTGCCAGCAGACTCGTTGAGGTCAGCTCCTACGAGCAGTACTTC. The entire variable domain, with the rest obtained from reference TRBV11-2 and TRBJ2-7, is as follows: EAGVAQSPRYKIIEKRQSVAFWCNPISGHATLYWYQQILGQGPKLLIQFQNNGVVDDSQLPKDRFSAERLKGVDSTLKIQPAKLEDSAVYLCASRLVEVSSYEQYFGPGTRLTVT.

The chain recombines TRBV5-6 with TRBJ1-2; TRBD1 matches 8 bases. CDR3 size: 16 residues. CDR1 and CDR2 from the germline V gene are SGHDT and YYEEEE. Losses at the gene ends were 0 bases for V and 4 bases for J; bases not matched to a gene: 8. CDR3 DNA sequence: TGTGCCAGCAGCTTGGTTGGCAGGGGGCGTCTCTATGGCTACACCTTC. This sequence encodes CASSLVGRGRLYGYTF.

Written as DNA, the CDR3 is TGCGCCAGCAGCCAAGACCGGGACAGGGACCGCCGCACCTTC. Translating it yields CASSQDRDRDRRTF. V and J are TRBV4-3 and TRBJ1-2, with 9 bases aligning to TRBD1. Germline CDR1 LGHNA, CDR2 YSLEER. V gave up 0 bases and J gave up 13 bases; unmatched junction bases: 9. The CDR3 covers 14 residues.

The chain has TRBV28 and TRBJ2-6; D is uncertain. V was clipped by 2 bases and J by 3 bases, with 11 bases between them. Germline lookup yields CDR1 MDHEN and CDR2 SYDVKM. CDR3 size: 16 residues. CDR3 in DNA: TGTGCCAGCAGTTTAGGGTCCATCGGTGGGGCCAACGTCCTGACTTTC. Translation gives CASSLGSIGGANVLTF.

The gene calls are TRBV5-4 and TRBJ2-3, with D unresolved. With 0 bases removed from V and 7 bases from J, the gap between germline ends came to 3 bases. The germline V gene has CDR1 SGHNT and CDR2 YYREEE (reference sequence). The CDR3 sequence is 11 residues long. The CDR3 DNA reads TGTGCCAGCAGCTTGGAGAATACGCAGTATTTT. It translates to CASSLENTQYF.

The J gene is TRBJ2-7, the V gene TRBV18; TRBD1 aligns across 7 bases. With 6 bases clipped from V and 2 bases from J, the junction kept 10 bases outside the gene matches. The CDR3 covers 15 residues. CDR1 is KGHSH, CDR2 LQKENI, per germline. The CDR3 DNA is TGTGCCAGCTCGCTTTATCCGGGACAGCCCTACGAGCAGTACTTC. Translating it yields CASSLYPGQPYEQYF.

With respect to this clone: Different DNA sequences within this sample yield the same CDR3. The J gene is TRBJ1-5, the V gene TRBV5-1; D is ambiguous. Germline assignment: CDR1 SGHRS and CDR2 YFSETQ. This CDR3 is built from 14 residues. The V and J ends lost 0 bases and 0 bases respectively, with 4 bases between them. The CDR3: CASSLDGSNQPQHF. The DNA of the CDR3 is TGCGCCAGCAGCTTGGACGGTAGCAATCAGCCCCAGCATTTT.

This chain connects TRBV9 to TRBJ2-7, with D possibly TRBD2 on 5 matching bases. CDR1 is SGDLS, CDR2 YYNGEE, per germline. V lost 3 bases, J lost 7 bases, and 14 bases lay in between. The CDR3 consists of 13 residues. DNA for the CDR3: TGTGCCAGCAGCGCCCGGCTCGGGGATGAGCAGTACTTC. This sequence encodes CASSARLGDEQYF. The whole variable domain, filled in from reference TRBV9 and TRBJ2-7, reads DSGVTQTPKHLITATGQRVTLRCSPRSGDLSVYWYQQSLDQGLQFLIQYYNGEERAKGNILERFSAQQFPDLHSELNLSSLELGDSALYFCASSARLGDEQYFGPGTRLTVT.

The chain joins TRBV30 to TRBJ1-2; 8 nucleotides line up with TRBD1. CDR1 and CDR2 from the germline V gene are GTSNPN and SVGIG (reference sequence). The J segment lost 3 bases and the V segment lost 0 bases, leaving 0 bases of the junction unmatched. The CDR3 covers 13 residues. The CDR3 DNA reads as TGTGCCTGGAGTGTACAGGGGGACTATGGCTACACCTTC. It translates to CAWSVQGDYGYTF.

This rearrangement joins TRBV11-2 to TRBJ2-3, with TRBD2 matching over 11 bases. There are 18 residues in the CDR3. Germline V gene sequence: CDR1 SGHAT, CDR2 FQNNGV. The V and J ends lost 2 bases and 1 base, in that order; junction bases with no gene match: 8. CDR3 amino acids: CASSLTWKLAGGTDTQYF. Written as DNA, the CDR3 is TGTGCCAGCAGCTTAACATGGAAACTAGCGGGAGGCACAGATACGCAGTATTTT.